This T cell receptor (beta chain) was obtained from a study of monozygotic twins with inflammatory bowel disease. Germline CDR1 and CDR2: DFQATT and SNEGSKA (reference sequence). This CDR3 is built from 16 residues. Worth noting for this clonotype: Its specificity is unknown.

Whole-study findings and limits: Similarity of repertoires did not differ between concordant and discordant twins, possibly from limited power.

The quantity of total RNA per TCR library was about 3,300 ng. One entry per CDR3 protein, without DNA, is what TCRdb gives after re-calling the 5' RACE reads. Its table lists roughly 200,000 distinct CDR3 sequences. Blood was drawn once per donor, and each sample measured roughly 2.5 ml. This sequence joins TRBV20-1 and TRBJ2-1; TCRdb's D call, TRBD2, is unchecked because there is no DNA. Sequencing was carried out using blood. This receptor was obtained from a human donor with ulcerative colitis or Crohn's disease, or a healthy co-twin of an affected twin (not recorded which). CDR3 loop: CSAPIRRASGYNEQFF.